This T cell receptor beta chain appears in the sequencing data of a study of cytomegalovirus exposure and HLA in healthy donors. The germline V and J ends were trimmed by 0 bases and 2 bases, with 12 bases remaining between them. CDR3 size: 16 residues. Germline V gene sequence: CDR1 LGHNA, CDR2 YNFKEQ. PCR employed 60 Vbeta and 13 Jbeta primers. The assay was immunoSEQ multiplex PCR, and TCRdb's table has in-frame clones only and misses some. The table shows under 200,000 clones, with about four fifths occurring only once. The sequenced material came from PBMCs. V is TRBV4-2 and J is TRBJ2-3, with D unresolved. The sequence was collected from a boy aged 2 to 9 in good health and CMV-seronegative. CDR3 in DNA: TGTGCCAGCAGCCAAGAGAGCCCGGTCTTCACAGATACGCAGTATTTT. Protein: CASSQESPVFTDTQYF.